This T cell receptor (beta chain) was retrieved from a study of glioma-infiltrating T cells. Amplification of TCR alpha and beta CDR3 regions from RNA used iRepertoire nested multiplex PCR. One-step reverse transcription and amplification started from around 100-400 ng of tissue mRNA or PBMC total RNA. TCRdb passed the multiplex PCR reads through MiXCR, listing each CDR3 protein once. The repertoire holds more than 85,000 distinct CDR3 sequences, with less than 30% as singletons. This clonotype was recorded many times. What it binds is unknown. From germline, CDR1 is SGHTA and CDR2 FQGNSA. This CDR3 has 19 residues. V lost 2 bases to trimming and J lost 2 bases; unmatched junction nucleotides: 16. Regarding the study as a whole: Very few CDR3 sequences were shared between tissue and blood. Above-expected tissue-blood divergence occurred in all gliomas, most in low-grade ones.

What was sequenced was glioma tissue, nonneoplastic brain tissue, or PBMCs (not recorded which). The rearrangement joins TRBV7-2 to TRBJ1-2; TRBD1 agrees at 8 bases. This TCR came from a human donor with low-grade glioma or glioblastoma, undergoing nonglioma brain surgery, or in good health (not recorded which). The DNA of the CDR3 is TGTGCCAGCAGCTTAAAAGCGGTCGAGGGGAGGACAGGGAACTATGGCTACACCTTC. This encodes CASSLKAVEGRTGNYGYTF.